This TCR beta chain emerged from a study of blood T cell repertoires in COVID-19. The wider study: Nucleic acid was either cDNA or gDNA, and it came from T cells, B-cell-depleted T cells, or PBMCs.

Study processing details: It was from reference gene primer amplification that nucleated cell counts were estimated. The assay was immunoSEQ multiplex PCR, and TCRdb's table has in-frame clones only and misses some. From that table come the V and J calls and clone size; the DNA was used to work out D and trimming. Of over 250,000 clones listed, more than 90% are singletons. Categorization into cohorts depended on clinical history that participants reported. The specimen was PBMCs or T cells enriched from blood (not recorded which). The sequence came from a man aged 60 to 69 who had recovered from COVID-19.

Written as DNA, the CDR3 is TGTGCCAGCAGCTTAGGGGCGGGAGGGTTATCGAGCTCCTACAATGAGCAGTTCTTC. It translates to CASSLGAGGLSSSYNEQFF. The chain recombines TRBV7-6 with TRBJ2-1; 9 bases are shared with TRBD2. Looked up from germline, CDR1 is SGHVS and CDR2 is FNYEAQ. With V trimmed by 1 base and J by 0 bases, 10 bases remained unmatched. The CDR3 loop spans 19 amino acids.